The rows below give T cell receptor beta chains drawn from one sample of a study of T cells in Graves' hyperthyroidism and ophthalmopathy. One entry per CDR3 protein results from TCRdb running MiXCR on the multiplex PCR reads. This table has 500,000 to 600,000 distinct CDR3 sequences, around 45% appearing once. The sequencing sample was made of peripheral blood or thyroid tissue (not recorded which). The receptors here all came from an adult woman with Graves' disease, either hyperthyroidism or ophthalmopathy (not recorded which). CDR3s include the opening cysteine and the closing phenylalanine or tryptophan. The D gene is left open where the match is weak. The size of a clone is reported for some rows only, either as once, few or many, or as a class for expanded clones.

d_gene	j_gene	v_gene	abundance	CDR3aa	CDR3nt
-	TRBJ1-5	TRBV10-3	-	CASMGRTNQPQHF	TGTGCCAGCATGGGCAGGACCAATCAGCCCCAGCATTTT
TRBD1	TRBJ1-2	TRBV28	many	CASTTGGIYGYTF	TGTGCCAGCACGACAGGGGGCATCTATGGCTACACCTTC
-	TRBJ2-7	TRBV15	-	CATSRLGQGIYEQYF	TGTGCCACCAGCAGATTGGGCCAGGGGATCTACGAGCAGTACTTC
-	TRBJ1-5	TRBV5-1	-	CASSLDWGQPQHF	TGCGCCAGCAGCTTGGACTGGGGTCAGCCCCAGCATTTT
-	TRBJ1-4	TRBV10-3	-	CAIREVLGNEKLFF	TGTGCCATCAGGGAGGTCCTCGGGAATGAAAAACTGTTTTTT
-	TRBJ2-5	TRBV6-1	many	CASSELLRGRRETQYF	TGTGCCAGCAGTGAGTTACTCCGGGGGCGCAGAGAGACCCAGTACTTC
-	TRBJ1-5	TRBV20-1	-	CSARRQGGQPQHF	TGCAGTGCTAGACGGCAGGGCGGTCAGCCCCAGCATTTT
TRBD1	TRBJ1-5	TRBV4-1	many	CASSQDRQGKGNQPQHF	TGCGCCAGCAGCCAAGATCGACAGGGAAAGGGCAATCAGCCCCAGCATTTT
-	TRBJ2-2	TRBV5-5	-	CASSPGVNTGELFF	TGTGCCAGCAGCCCCGGGGTTAACACCGGGGAGCTGTTTTTT
-	TRBJ2-5	TRBV20-1	many	CSARFPGSGETQYF	TGCAGTGCCCGGTTTCCGGGGTCCGGGGAGACCCAGTACTTC
-	TRBJ1-5	TRBV7-3	-	CASSLLGVAQPQHF	TGTGCCAGCAGCCTCTTGGGGGTAGCTCAGCCCCAGCATTTT
TRBD2	TRBJ2-7	TRBV6-5	many	CASSSSAGASYEQYF	TGTGCCAGCAGTTCCTCAGCGGGAGCCTCCTACGAGCAGTACTTC
-	TRBJ1-1	TRBV29-1	-	CSLGEGTGETEAFF	TGCAGCTTAGGTGAGGGAACTGGGGAAACTGAAGCTTTCTTT
-	TRBJ2-7	TRBV10-1	many	CASSRDSLSYEQYF	TGCGCCAGCAGTCGGGACTCTCTTTCCTACGAGCAGTACTTC
-	TRBJ1-5	TRBV15	-	CATSRDMDQPQHF	TGTGCCACCAGCAGAGATATGGATCAGCCCCAGCATTTT
-	TRBJ2-6	TRBV6-1	many	CASRRPGTGANVLTF	TGTGCCAGCAGGAGACCGGGTACTGGGGCCAACGTCCTGACTTTC
-	TRBJ1-1	TRBV9	many	CASSVAMSGTEAFF	TGTGCCAGCAGCGTAGCTATGTCGGGCACTGAAGCTTTCTTT
-	TRBJ1-1	TRBV20-1	-	CSVLDGVGVVSTEAFF	TGCAGTGTATTGGACGGGGTCGGAGTTGTAAGCACTGAAGCTTTCTTT
-	TRBJ2-1	TRBV5-1	few	CASSLDSYNEQFF	TGCGCCAGCAGCTTAGACTCCTACAATGAGCAGTTCTTC
TRBD1	TRBJ1-5	TRBV19	-	CASSPGTGVMYPQHF	TGTGCCAGTAGTCCAGGGACAGGGGTAATGTATCCCCAGCATTTT
-	TRBJ1-3	TRBV25-1	many	CASSELNRRNTIYF	TGTGCCAGCAGTGAATTAAACCGGAGAAACACCATATATTTT
-	TRBJ1-5	TRBV5-8	many	CASSLAGEQPQHF	TGTGCCAGCAGCTTGGCCGGGGAACAGCCCCAGCATTTT
-	TRBJ1-2	TRBV29-1	-	CSVVGQGSGYTF	TGCAGCGTTGTGGGGCAGGGAAGTGGCTACACCTTC
-	TRBJ1-2	TRBV19	-	CASNPGSGAGYTF	TGTGCCAGTAATCCAGGGTCGGGTGCTGGCTACACCTTC
-	TRBJ1-1	TRBV10-3	-	CAISNPGANTEAFF	TGTGCCATCAGCAATCCAGGGGCCAACACTGAAGCTTTCTTT
TRBD1	TRBJ2-2	TRBV9	many	CASSVVGQGASGELFF	TGTGCCAGCAGCGTAGTGGGACAGGGGGCGTCCGGGGAGCTGTTTTTT
TRBD2	TRBJ2-7	TRBV13	many	CASSLESLAGEQYF	TGTGCCAGCAGCTTAGAGTCACTAGCGGGAGAGCAGTACTTC
-	TRBJ1-1	TRBV20-1	few	CSARGVSTEAFF	TGCAGTGCTAGAGGTGTGTCCACTGAAGCTTTCTTT
-	TRBJ1-2	TRBV4-1	many	CASSRTEDYGYTF	TGCGCCAGCAGCCGAACAGAGGACTATGGCTACACCTTC
-	TRBJ1-1	TRBV6-6	-	CASSISGAGSTEAFF	TGTGCCAGCAGCATTAGCGGTGCAGGGAGCACTGAAGCTTTCTTT
TRBD1	TRBJ1-2	TRBV20-1	few	CSARGQPNYGYTF	TGCAGTGCTAGGGGACAGCCTAACTATGGCTACACCTTC
-	TRBJ2-7	TRBV6-5	many	CASSYGGEQYF	TGTGCCAGCAGTTACGGGGGCGAGCAGTACTTC
-	TRBJ1-1	TRBV6-1	many	CASEASTEAFF	TGTGCCAGCGAGGCGAGCACTGAAGCTTTCTTT
TRBD1	TRBJ2-5	TRBV6-2/TRBV6-3	-	CASSLDRGSQETQYF	TGTGCCAGCAGCTTGGACAGGGGATCACAAGAGACCCAGTACTTC
-	TRBJ1-6	TRBV10-3	many	CAISDDSSYNSPLHF	TGTGCCATCAGTGACGACAGCTCCTATAATTCACCCCTCCACTTT
TRBD1	TRBJ2-2	TRBV7-9	many	CASRWGTANTGELFF	TGTGCCAGCAGATGGGGGACAGCGAACACCGGGGAGCTGTTTTTT
-	TRBJ1-3	TRBV10-3	many	CAINWTATGGKGNTIYF	TGTGCCATAAACTGGACGGCGACTGGGGGGAAAGGAAACACCATATATTTT
-	TRBJ1-5	TRBV4-1	many	CASSQHPFGARRDQPQHF	TGCGCCAGCAGCCAACACCCCTTTGGCGCAAGGAGGGATCAGCCCCAGCATTTT
-	TRBJ1-2	TRBV6-1	-	CASSEALGTGYGYTF	TGTGCCAGCAGTGAAGCGCTAGGGACCGGCTATGGCTACACCTTC
-	TRBJ1-3	TRBV29-1	-	CSLESGARNTIYF	TGCAGCTTAGAATCGGGGGCACGAAACACCATATATTTT
TRBD2	TRBJ2-5	TRBV5-1	many	CASSSGGLAGRTQYF	TGCGCCAGCAGCTCGGGTGGGCTAGCGGGCCGGACCCAGTACTTC
-	TRBJ2-7	TRBV29-1	-	CSVELYTGTPGEQYF	TGCAGCGTTGAACTATATACCGGGACGCCGGGCGAGCAGTACTTC
-	TRBJ1-2	TRBV7-3	many	CASSRQPTNYGYTF	TGTGCCAGCAGCCGACAGCCTACTAACTATGGCTACACCTTC
-	TRBJ1-1	TRBV19	-	CASRARRSLETEAFF	TGTGCCAGTAGGGCCAGGCGGTCGTTGGAGACTGAAGCTTTCTTT
-	TRBJ2-2	TRBV12-3/TRBV12-4	-	CASSFRRGRGKGLNTGELFF	TGTGCCAGCAGTTTTAGGAGGGGGCGCGGGAAAGGTCTAAACACCGGGGAGCTGTTTTTT
-	TRBJ1-5	TRBV6-1	many	CASSPRGVLPSQPQHF	TGTGCCAGCAGCCCTCGGGGGGTGTTGCCTAGTCAGCCCCAGCATTTT
-	TRBJ1-2	TRBV20-1	many	CSARDPETFSSYTF	TGCAGTGCTAGAGATCCGGAAACATTCTCGAGCTACACCTTC
-	TRBJ1-3	TRBV2	many	CASTRDRSIYF	TGTGCCAGCACCCGAGACAGGTCCATATATTTT
-	TRBJ2-7	TRBV11-3	once	CASSRWGSYEQYF	TGTGCCAGCAGCCGATGGGGGTCTTACGAGCAGTACTTC
-	TRBJ1-6	TRBV5-6	many	CASSRFWASNSPLHF	TGTGCCAGCAGCCGTTTTTGGGCCAGTAATTCACCCCTCCACTTT
-	TRBJ1-5	TRBV10-3	-	CAISYRDTNQPQHF	TGTGCCATCAGTTACCGGGACACCAATCAGCCCCAGCATTTT
-	TRBJ2-1	TRBV7-3	-	CASSSLVNNEQFF	TGTGCCAGCAGCTCCCTCGTTAACAATGAGCAGTTCTTC
-	TRBJ1-5	TRBV19	many	CASSPSGGLSNQPQHF	TGTGCCAGCAGCCCCTCGGGCGGGTTGAGTAATCAGCCCCAGCATTTT
-	TRBJ1-3	TRBV5-1	many	CASSLDSNSGNTIYF	TGCGCCAGCAGCTTGGACTCGAACTCTGGAAACACCATATATTTT
-	TRBJ1-4	TRBV20-1	-	CSGEAGYAEKLFF	TGCAGTGGCGAGGCGGGTTATGCTGAAAAACTGTTTTTT
-	TRBJ2-7	TRBV29-1	-	CSVEDETDRDPSGRSYEQYF	TGCAGCGTTGAAGATGAAACGGACAGGGATCCTAGCGGGCGATCCTACGAGCAGTACTTC
-	TRBJ2-7	TRBV5-1	many	CASSFTGIREQYF	TGCGCCAGCAGCTTTACAGGGATCCGGGAGCAGTACTTC
-	TRBJ2-2	TRBV29-1	-	CSVQGLTGTGELFF	TGCAGCGTTCAGGGACTTACCGGCACCGGGGAGCTGTTTTTT